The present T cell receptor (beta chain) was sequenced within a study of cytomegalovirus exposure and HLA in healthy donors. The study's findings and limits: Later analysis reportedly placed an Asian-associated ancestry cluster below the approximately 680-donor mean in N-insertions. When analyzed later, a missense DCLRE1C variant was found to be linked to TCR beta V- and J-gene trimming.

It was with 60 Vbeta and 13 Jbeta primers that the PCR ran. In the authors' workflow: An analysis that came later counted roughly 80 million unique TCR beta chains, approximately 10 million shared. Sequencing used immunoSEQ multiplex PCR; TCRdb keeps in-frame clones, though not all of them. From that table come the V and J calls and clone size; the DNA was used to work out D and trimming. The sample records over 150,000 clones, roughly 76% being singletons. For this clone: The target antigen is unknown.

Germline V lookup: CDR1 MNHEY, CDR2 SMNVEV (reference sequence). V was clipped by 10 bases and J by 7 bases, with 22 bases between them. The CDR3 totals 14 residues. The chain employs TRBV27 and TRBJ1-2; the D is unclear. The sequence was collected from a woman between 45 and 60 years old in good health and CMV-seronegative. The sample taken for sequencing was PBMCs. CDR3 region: CATTSSPSGGGYTF. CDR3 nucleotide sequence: TGTGCCACCACTTCGTCGCCGTCCGGCGGTGGCTACACCTTC.